The sequence of this T cell receptor beta chain was determined in a study of cytomegalovirus exposure and HLA in healthy donors. 60 Vbeta and 13 Jbeta primers were used in PCR. The data were produced by immunoSEQ multiplex PCR, yet TCRdb's version contains in-frame clones alone and is incomplete. The sample contains some 160,000 clones, 70% to 80% of which appear only once. This clone was recorded a few times. Sequenced: PBMCs. The origin of this receptor is a man aged 45-60 years in good health and CMV-seropositive.

The CDR3 DNA sequence: TGTGCCAGCAGCTTGAACAGGGATGGCTACACCTTC. It specifies CASSLNRDGYTF. The chain recombines TRBV5-6 with TRBJ1-2; tentatively, D is TRBD1 (6 bases). The CDR3 covers 12 residues. With 1 base removed from V and 6 bases from J, the gap between germline ends came to 7 bases. CDR1 is SGHDT, CDR2 YYEEEE, per germline.